This T cell receptor (beta chain) was captured in a study of response to subunit inactivated influenza vaccine. Points from the study as a whole: The authors suggested that every seasonal influenza vaccination recruits few new T cells.

Germline CDR1 and CDR2: SGHVS and FQNEAQ. Deletions cut 5 bases from V and 1 base from J, with 8 bases between. The CDR3 has 13 residues. TCRdb re-derived calls from the RT-PCR reads in MiXCR, one entry per CDR3 protein. The data show 650,000 to 800,000 distinct CDR3 sequences, about 15% seen once. This clonotype was detected a few times. Its antigen is unknown. This clonotype originated in a man between 50 and 59 years old who received an inactivated influenza vaccine. Source: PBMCs from blood, taken 14 days before vaccination. The chain has TRBV7-8 and TRBJ1-1; D gene ambiguous. The CDR3 DNA sequence: TGTGCCAGCAGCCCTTCAGCGAACACTGAAGCTTTCTTT. Translating gives CASSPSANTEAFF.